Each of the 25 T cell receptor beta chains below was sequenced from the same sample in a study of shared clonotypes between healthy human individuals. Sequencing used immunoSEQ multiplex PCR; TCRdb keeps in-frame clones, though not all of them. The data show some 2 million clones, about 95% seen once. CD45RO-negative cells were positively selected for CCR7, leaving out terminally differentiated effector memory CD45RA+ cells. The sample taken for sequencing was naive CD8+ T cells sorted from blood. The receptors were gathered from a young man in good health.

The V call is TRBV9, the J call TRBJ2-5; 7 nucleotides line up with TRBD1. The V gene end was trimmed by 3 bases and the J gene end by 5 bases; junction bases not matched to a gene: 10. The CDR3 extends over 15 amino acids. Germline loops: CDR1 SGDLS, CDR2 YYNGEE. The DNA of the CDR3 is TGTGCCAGCAGCGGGACAACAGGGGTCGTGGAGACCCAGTACTTC. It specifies CASSGTTGVVETQYF.

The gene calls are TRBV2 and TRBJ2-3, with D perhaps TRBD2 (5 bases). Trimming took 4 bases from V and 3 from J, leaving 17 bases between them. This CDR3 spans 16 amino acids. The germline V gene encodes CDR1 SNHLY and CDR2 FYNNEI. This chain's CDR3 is CASSGTGRAKTDTQYF. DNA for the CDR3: TGTGCCAGCAGTGGAACCGGGCGGGCGAAGACAGATACGCAGTATTTT.

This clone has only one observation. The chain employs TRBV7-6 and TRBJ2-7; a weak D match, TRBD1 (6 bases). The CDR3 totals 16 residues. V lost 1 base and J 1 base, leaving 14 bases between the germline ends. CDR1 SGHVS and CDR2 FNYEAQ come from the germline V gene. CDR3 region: CASSLVGGGPSYEQYF. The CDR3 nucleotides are TGTGCCAGCAGCTTAGTTGGGGGCGGCCCTTCCTACGAGCAGTACTTC.

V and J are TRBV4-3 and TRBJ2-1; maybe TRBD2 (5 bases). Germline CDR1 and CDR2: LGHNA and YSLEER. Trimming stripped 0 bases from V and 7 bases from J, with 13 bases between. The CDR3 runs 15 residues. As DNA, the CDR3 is TGCGCCAGCAGCCAAGATGGTAGCCCGGGGAATGAGCAGTTCTTC. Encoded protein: CASSQDGSPGNEQFF.

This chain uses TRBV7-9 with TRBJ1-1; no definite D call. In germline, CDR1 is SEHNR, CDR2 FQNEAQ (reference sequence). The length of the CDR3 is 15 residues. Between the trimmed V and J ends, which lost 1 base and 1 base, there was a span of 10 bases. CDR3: CASSLVTWENTEAFF. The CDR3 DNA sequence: TGTGCCAGCAGCTTAGTTACATGGGAGAACACTGAAGCTTTCTTT.

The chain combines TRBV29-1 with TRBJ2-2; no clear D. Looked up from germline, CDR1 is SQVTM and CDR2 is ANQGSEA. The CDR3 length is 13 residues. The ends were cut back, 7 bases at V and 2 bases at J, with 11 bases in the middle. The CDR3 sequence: CSAITFNTGELFF. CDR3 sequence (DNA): TGCAGCGCGATAACATTCAACACCGGGGAGCTGTTTTTT.

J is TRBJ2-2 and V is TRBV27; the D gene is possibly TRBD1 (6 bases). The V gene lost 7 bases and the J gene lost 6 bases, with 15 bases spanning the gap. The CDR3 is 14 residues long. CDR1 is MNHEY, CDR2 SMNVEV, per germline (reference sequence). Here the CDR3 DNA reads TGTGCCAGCAAGCCTCAGGGGCTGGCCGGGGAGCTGTTTTTT. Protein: CASKPQGLAGELFF.

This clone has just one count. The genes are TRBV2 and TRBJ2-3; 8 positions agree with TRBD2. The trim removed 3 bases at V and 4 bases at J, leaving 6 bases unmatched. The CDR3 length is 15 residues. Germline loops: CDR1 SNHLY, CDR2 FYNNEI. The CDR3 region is CASSDPRAGADTQYF. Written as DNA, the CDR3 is TGTGCCAGCAGTGACCCTCGAGCGGGGGCAGATACGCAGTATTTT. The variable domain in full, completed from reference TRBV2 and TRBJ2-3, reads EPEVTQTPSHQVTQMGQEVILRCVPISNHLYFYWYRQILGQKVEFLVSFYNNEISEKSEIFDDQFSVERPDGSNFTLKIRSTKLEDSAMYFCASSDPRAGADTQYFGPGTRLTVL.

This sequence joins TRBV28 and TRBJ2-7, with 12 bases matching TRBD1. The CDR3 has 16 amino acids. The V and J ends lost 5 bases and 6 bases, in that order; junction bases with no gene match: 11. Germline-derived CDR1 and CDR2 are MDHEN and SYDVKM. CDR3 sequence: CASSTNRDRGPPEQYF. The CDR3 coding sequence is TGTGCCAGCAGTACGAACCGGGACAGGGGGCCCCCCGAGCAGTACTTC.

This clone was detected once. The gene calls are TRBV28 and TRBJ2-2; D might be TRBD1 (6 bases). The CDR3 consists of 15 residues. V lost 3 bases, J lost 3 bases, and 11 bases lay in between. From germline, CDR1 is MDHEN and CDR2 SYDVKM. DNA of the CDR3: TGTGCCAGCAGTTTGTTGGCAGGGGACACCGGGGAGCTGTTTTTT. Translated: CASSLLAGDTGELFF.

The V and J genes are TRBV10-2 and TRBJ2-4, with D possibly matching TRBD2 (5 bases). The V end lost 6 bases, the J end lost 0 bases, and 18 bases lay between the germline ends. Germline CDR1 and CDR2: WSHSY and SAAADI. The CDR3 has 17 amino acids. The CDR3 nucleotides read TGCGCCAGCAGGGATTCGACCGGGGTCACAGCCAAAAACATTCAGTACTTC. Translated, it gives CASRDSTGVTAKNIQYF.

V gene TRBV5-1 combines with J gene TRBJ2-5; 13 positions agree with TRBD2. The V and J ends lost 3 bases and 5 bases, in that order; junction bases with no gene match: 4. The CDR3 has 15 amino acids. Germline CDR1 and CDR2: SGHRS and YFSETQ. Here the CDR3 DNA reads TGCGCCAGCAGCTCCGGACTAGCGGGAGTGGAGACCCAGTACTTC. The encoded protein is CASSSGLAGVETQYF. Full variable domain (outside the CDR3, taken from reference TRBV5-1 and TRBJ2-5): KAGVTQTPRYLIKTRGQQVTLSCSPISGHRSVSWYQQTPGQGLQFLFEYFSETQRNKGNFPGRFSGRQFSNSRSEMNVSTLELGDSALYLCASSSGLAGVETQYFGPGTRLLVL.

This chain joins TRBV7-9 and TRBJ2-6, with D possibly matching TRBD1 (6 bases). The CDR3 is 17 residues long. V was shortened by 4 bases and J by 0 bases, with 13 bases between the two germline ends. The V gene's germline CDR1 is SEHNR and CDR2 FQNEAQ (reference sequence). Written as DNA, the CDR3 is TGTGCCAGCAGCTACGACAGGCCCCGCTCTGGGGCCAACGTCCTGACTTTC. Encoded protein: CASSYDRPRSGANVLTF.

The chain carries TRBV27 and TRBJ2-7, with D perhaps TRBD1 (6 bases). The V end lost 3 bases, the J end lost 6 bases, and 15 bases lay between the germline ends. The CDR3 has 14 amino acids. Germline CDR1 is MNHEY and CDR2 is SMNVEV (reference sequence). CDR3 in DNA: TGTGCCAGCAGTTTTCAGGGGATACTACGCGAGCAGTACTTC. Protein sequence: CASSFQGILREQYF.

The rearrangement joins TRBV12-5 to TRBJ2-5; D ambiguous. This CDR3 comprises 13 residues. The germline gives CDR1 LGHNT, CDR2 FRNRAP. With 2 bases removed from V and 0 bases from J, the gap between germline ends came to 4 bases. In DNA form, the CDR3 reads TGTGCTAGTGGTTTGAGGTACCAAGAGACCCAGTACTTC. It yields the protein CASGLRYQETQYF.

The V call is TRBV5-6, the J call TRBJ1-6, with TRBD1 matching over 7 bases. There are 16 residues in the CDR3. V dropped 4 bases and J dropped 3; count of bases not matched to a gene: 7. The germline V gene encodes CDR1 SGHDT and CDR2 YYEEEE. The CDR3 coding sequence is TGTGCCAGCAGCGGACCCGGGACAGTCTATAATTCACCCCTCCACTTT. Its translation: CASSGPGTVYNSPLHF. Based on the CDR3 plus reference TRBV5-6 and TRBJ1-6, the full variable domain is DAGVTQSPTHLIKTRGQQVTLRCSPKSGHDTVSWYQQALGQGPQFIFQYYEEEERQRGNFPDRFSGHQFPNYSSELNVNALLLGDSALYLCASSGPGTVYNSPLHFGNGTRLTVT.

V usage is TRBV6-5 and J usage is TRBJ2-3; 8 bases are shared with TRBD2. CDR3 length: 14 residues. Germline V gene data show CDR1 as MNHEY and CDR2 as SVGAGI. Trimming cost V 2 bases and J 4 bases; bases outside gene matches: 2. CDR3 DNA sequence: TGTGCCAGCAGTTACCCGGGGGGGGCAGATACGCAGTATTTT. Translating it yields CASSYPGGADTQYF.

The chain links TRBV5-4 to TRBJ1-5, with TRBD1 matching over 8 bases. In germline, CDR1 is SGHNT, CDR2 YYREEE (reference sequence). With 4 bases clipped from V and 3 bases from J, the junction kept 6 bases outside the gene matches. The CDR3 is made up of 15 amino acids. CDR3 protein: CASSLDRGHNQPQHF. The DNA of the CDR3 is TGTGCCAGCAGCCTAGACAGGGGCCACAATCAGCCCCAGCATTTT.

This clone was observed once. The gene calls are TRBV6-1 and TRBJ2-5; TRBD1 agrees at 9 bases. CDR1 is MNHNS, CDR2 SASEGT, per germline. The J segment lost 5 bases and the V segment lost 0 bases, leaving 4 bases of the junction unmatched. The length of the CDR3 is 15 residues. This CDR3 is CASSEALGTGETQYF. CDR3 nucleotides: TGTGCCAGCAGTGAAGCGCTTGGGACAGGGGAGACCCAGTACTTC.

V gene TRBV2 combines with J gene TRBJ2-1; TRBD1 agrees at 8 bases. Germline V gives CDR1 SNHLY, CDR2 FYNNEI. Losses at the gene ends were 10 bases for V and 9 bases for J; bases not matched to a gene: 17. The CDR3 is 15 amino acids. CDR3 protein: CATASRTDRGAEQFF. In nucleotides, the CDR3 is TGTGCCACAGCGTCTAGAACTGACAGGGGAGCTGAGCAGTTCTTC.

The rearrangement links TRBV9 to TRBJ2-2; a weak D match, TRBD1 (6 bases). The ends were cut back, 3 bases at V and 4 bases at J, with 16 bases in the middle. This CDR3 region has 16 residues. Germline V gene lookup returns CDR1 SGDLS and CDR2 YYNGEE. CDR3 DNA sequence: TGTGCCAGCAGCGAATTACAGGGTGCGGGCACCGGGGAGCTGTTTTTT. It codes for CASSELQGAGTGELFF.

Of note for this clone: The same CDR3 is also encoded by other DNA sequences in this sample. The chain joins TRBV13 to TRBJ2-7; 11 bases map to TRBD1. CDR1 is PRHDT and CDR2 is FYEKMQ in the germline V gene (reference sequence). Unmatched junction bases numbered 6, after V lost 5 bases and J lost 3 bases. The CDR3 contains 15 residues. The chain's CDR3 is CASSPTGQGGYEQYF. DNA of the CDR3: TGTGCCAGCAGCCCGACGGGACAGGGGGGCTACGAGCAGTACTTC.

CDR3 coding DNA: TGTGCCAGCAGTTCGGGGCAGGGCCTGTGGCCCCAGCATTTT. Its translation is CASSSGQGLWPQHF. The V call is TRBV27, the J call TRBJ1-5; possibly TRBD1 for D (5 bases). The germline V and J ends were trimmed by 4 bases and 9 bases, with 16 bases remaining between them. Germline values: CDR1 MNHEY, CDR2 SMNVEV (reference sequence). The CDR3 has 14 amino acids.

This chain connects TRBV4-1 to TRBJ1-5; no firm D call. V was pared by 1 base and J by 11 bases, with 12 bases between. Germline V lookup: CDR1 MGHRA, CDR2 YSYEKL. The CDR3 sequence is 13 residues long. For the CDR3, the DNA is TGCGCCAGCAGCCAAGGGATACCCGATACCCAGCATTTT. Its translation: CASSQGIPDTQHF.

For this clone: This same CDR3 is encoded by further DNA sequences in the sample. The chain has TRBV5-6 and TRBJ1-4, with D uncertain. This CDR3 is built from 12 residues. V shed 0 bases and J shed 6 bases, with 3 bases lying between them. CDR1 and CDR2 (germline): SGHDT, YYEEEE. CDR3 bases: TGTGCCAGCAGCTTGGGAGATGAAAAACTGTTTTTT. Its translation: CASSLGDEKLFF. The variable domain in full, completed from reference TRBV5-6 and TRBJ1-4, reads DAGVTQSPTHLIKTRGQQVTLRCSPKSGHDTVSWYQQALGQGPQFIFQYYEEEERQRGNFPDRFSGHQFPNYSSELNVNALLLGDSALYLCASSLGDEKLFFGSGTQLSVL.